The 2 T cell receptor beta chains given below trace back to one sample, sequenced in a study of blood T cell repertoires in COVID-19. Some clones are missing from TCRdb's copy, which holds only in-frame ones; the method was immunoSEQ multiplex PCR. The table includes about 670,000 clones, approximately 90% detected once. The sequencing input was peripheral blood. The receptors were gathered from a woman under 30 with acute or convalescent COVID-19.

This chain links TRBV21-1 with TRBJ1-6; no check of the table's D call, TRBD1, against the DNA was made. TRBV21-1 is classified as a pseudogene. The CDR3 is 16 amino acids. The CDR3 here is CASSKTGQGNNSPLHF. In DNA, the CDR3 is TGTGCCAGCAGCAAAACAGGGCAAGGGAATAATTCACCCCTCCACTTT.

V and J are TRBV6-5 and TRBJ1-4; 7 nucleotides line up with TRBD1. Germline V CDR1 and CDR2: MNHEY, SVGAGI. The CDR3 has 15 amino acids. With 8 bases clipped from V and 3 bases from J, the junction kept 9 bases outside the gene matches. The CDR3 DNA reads TGTGCCAGCCGAGAATGGGGGACAGCTAATGAAAAACTGTTTTTT. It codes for CASREWGTANEKLFF.